The 9 T cell receptor beta chains in this list originate from one sample, sequenced in a study of human T cells and chemical hapten exposure. TCRdb re-called the RACE reads through MiXCR, storing one row per CDR3 protein. The top ten hold about 8.2% of the sample, which has about 300,000 distinct CDR3 sequences, around 5.5% seen once. Time point defined: pre-sensitization, week 0. Described treatment: therapeutic diphenylcyclopropenone sensitization with weekly scalp DPC. Sequenced material: whole blood, taken in connection with sensitization to the hapten diphenylcyclopropenone (DPC). These receptors were taken from a woman under 30 with alopecia areata. Some clones in this sample may be carry-over from other donors' samples.

Ten or more counts support this clonotype. J is TRBJ1-1 and V is TRBV6-2 or TRBV6-3, with 12 bases fitting TRBD1. The CDR3 runs to 18 residues. CDR1 and CDR2 (germline): MNHEY, SVGEGT. The V and J ends lost 4 bases and 4 bases, in that order; junction bases with no gene match: 13. The CDR3 DNA reads TGTGCCAGCAGTTCCCTGTCCCGGGACAGGGGGCGAGGCACTGAAGCTTTCTTT. This gives the protein CASSSLSRDRGRGTEAFF.

This clonotype was counted many times. V gene TRBV6-1 combines with J gene TRBJ2-2, with D unresolved. Germline V gene data show CDR1 as MNHNS and CDR2 as SASEGT. CDR3 length: 14 amino acids. Trimming took 1 base from V and 3 from J, leaving 6 bases between them. CDR3 sequence (DNA): TGTGCCAGCAGTGAAGGGGTCTACACCGGGGAGCTGTTTTTT. As protein: CASSEGVYTGELFF.

The chain employs TRBV6-2 or TRBV6-3 and TRBJ1-5, with D possibly matching TRBD1 (6 bases). CDR3 length equals 16 residues. CDR1 is MNHEY, CDR2 SVGEGT, per germline. Trimming took off 8 bases at V and 0 bases at J, with 17 bases between the two ends. In DNA, the CDR3 is TGTGCCAGCTACCGAGGGGGGGAGTATAGCAATCAGCCCCAGCATTTT. Translated: CASYRGGEYSNQPQHF.

This clonotype was seen a handful of times. The chain employs TRBV12-3 or TRBV12-4 and TRBJ1-2; TRBD1 matches 10 bases. The trim removed 1 base at V and 5 bases at J, leaving 13 bases unmatched. The length of the CDR3 is 18 residues. In nucleotides, the CDR3 is TGTGCCAGCAGTTTAGAGAAGACAGGGGGCGTTCCCCTTTATGGCTACACCTTC. Amino acid sequence: CASSLEKTGGVPLYGYTF.

This rearrangement joins TRBV13 to TRBJ1-1, with D hard to call. This CDR3 is 14 amino acids long. Trimming pared 4 bases from V and 2 bases from J, leaving 11 bases between. Germline V gene data show CDR1 as PRHDT and CDR2 as FYEKMQ (reference sequence). The CDR3 sequence is CASSWTARNTEAFF. As DNA, the CDR3 is TGTGCCAGCAGCTGGACGGCCAGAAACACTGAAGCTTTCTTT.

The CDR3 region is CASSITGGNTGELFF. For the CDR3, the DNA is TGTGCCAGCTCCATAACAGGGGGCAACACCGGGGAGCTGTTTTTT. This rearrangement joins TRBV18 to TRBJ2-2; 9 nucleotides line up with TRBD1. After removal of 6 bases from V and 2 bases from J, the junction contained 4 bases not matched to a gene. CDR1 and CDR2 from the germline V gene are KGHSH and LQKENI. The CDR3 totals 15 residues.

Many counts were recorded for this clonotype. J is TRBJ2-3 and V is TRBV3-1; possibly TRBD2 for D (5 bases). Trimming removed 1 base at V and 5 bases at J, with 19 bases between. The CDR3 contains 17 residues. Germline V gives CDR1 LGHDT, CDR2 YNNKEL (reference sequence). CDR3 DNA sequence: TGTGCCAGCAGCCAAGTTGGCGGGTCTCCGATAAGAGATACGCAGTATTTT. It encodes CASSQVGGSPIRDTQYF.

The V and J genes are TRBV7-9 and TRBJ2-3; the D call may be TRBD1 or TRBD2 (5 bases each). The CDR3 consists of 17 residues. Germline V lookup: CDR1 SEHNR, CDR2 FQNEAQ (reference sequence). The ends were cut back, 5 bases at V and 0 bases at J, with 18 bases in the middle. Written as DNA, the CDR3 is TGTGCCAGCAGCCCATCGAACGGGGCCACTAGCACAGATACGCAGTATTTT. Residues: CASSPSNGATSTDTQYF. The full variable domain, its missing parts supplied by reference TRBV7-9 and TRBJ2-3, is DTGVSQNPRHKITKRGQNVTFRCDPISEHNRLYWYRQTLGQGPEFLTYFQNEAQLEKSRLLSDRFSAERPKGSFSTLEIQRTEQGDSAMYLCASSPSNGATSTDTQYFGPGTRLTVL.

Regarding this clonotype: A much bigger clone sits one base away, suggesting this may be a read error. Without the conserved terminal phenylalanine or tryptophan, this CDR3 likely stems from a read error. DNA of the CDR3: TGTGCCAGCAGCTCACAGGGGGACGGCTACACCTAC. This encodes CASSSQGDGYTY. The gene calls are TRBV7-2 and TRBJ1-2; 8 bases are shared with TRBD1. CDR1 and CDR2 (germline): SGHTA, FQGNSA. This CDR3 region has 12 residues. Unmatched junction bases numbered 3, after V lost 4 bases and J lost 8 bases.